This is a list of T cell receptor beta chains from one sample in a study of blood T cell repertoires in COVID-19. Sequencing used immunoSEQ multiplex PCR; TCRdb keeps in-frame clones, though not all of them. Among 270,000 or so clones listed, around 89% were seen once. The sample was PBMCs or T cells enriched from blood (not recorded which). These receptors all stem from a woman between 25 and 40 years old with acute COVID-19. CDR3s include the opening cysteine and the closing phenylalanine or tryptophan. A D gene is named only where the DNA matches it firmly. Rows give clone size only sometimes, using once, few, many, or a class for an expanded clone.

TRBD1,.,TRBJ2-5,TRBV3-1/TRBV3-2,CASSRRQGNQETQYF,TGTGCCAGCAGCCGCCGACAGGGCAACCAAGAGACCCAGTACTTC
TRBD2,.,TRBJ2-7,TRBV3-1/TRBV3-2,CASSRGGPQYEQYF,TGTGCCAGCAGTCGGGGGGGGCCGCAGTACGAGCAGTACTTC
TRBD2,.,TRBJ2-7,TRBV19,CASSIGSGSYEQYF,TGTGCCAGTAGTATAGGAAGCGGGAGTTACGAGCAGTACTTC
.,.,TRBJ2-7,TRBV5-6,CASSLAGFPYEQYF,TGTGCCAGCAGCTTGGCGGGGTTCCCCTACGAGCAGTACTTC
TRBD2,.,TRBJ2-7,TRBV19,CASSMEVTSGIVYEQYF,TGTGCCAGTAGTATGGAGGTGACTAGCGGGATTGTGTACGAGCAGTACTTC
.,.,TRBJ1-1,TRBV2,CASNFRGWYTEAFF,TGTGCCAGCAATTTCAGGGGTTGGTACACTGAAGCTTTCTTT
TRBD1,.,TRBJ1-1,TRBV30,CAWAGTGNTEAFF,TGTGCCTGGGCCGGGACAGGGAACACTGAAGCTTTCTTT
TRBD2,once,TRBJ2-1,TRBV27,CASSDLAGGYNEQFF,TGTGCCAGCAGTGACCTAGCGGGGGGCTACAATGAGCAGTTCTTC
TRBD2,.,TRBJ2-3,TRBV5-4,CASSVVAGGAVDTQYF,TGTGCCAGCAGCGTAGTAGCGGGAGGGGCAGTCGATACGCAGTATTTT
TRBD2,.,TRBJ2-1,TRBV5-4,CASSVEAGGPLYEQFF,TGTGCCAGCAGCGTGGAAGCGGGAGGGCCGCTGTACGAGCAGTTCTTC
.,.,TRBJ2-2,TRBV4-2,CASSQDISFSANTGELFF,TGTGCCAGCAGCCAAGATATCAGTTTCTCCGCGAACACCGGGGAGCTGTTTTTT
TRBD1,.,TRBJ1-2,TRBV19,CASSIPGGTGDDYGYTF,TGTGCCAGTAGTATCCCTGGGGGGACAGGGGACGACTATGGCTACACCTTC
TRBD1,.,TRBJ2-1,TRBV19,CASRGFGQGINEQFF,TGTGCCAGTAGAGGTTTCGGACAGGGGATCAATGAGCAGTTCTTC
TRBD1,.,TRBJ2-7,TRBV28,CASSVQGFYEQYF,TGTGCCAGCAGTGTACAGGGGTTCTACGAGCAGTACTTC
.,.,TRBJ2-1,TRBV11-3,CASSSSWENVEQFF,TGTGCCAGCAGCTCCTCTTGGGAGAACGTTGAGCAGTTCTTC
.,once,TRBJ1-2,TRBV7-2,CASSLIARTEGPNYGYTF,TGTGCCAGCAGCTTAATCGCCAGGACAGAGGGCCCTAACTATGGCTACACCTTC
.,.,TRBJ2-3,TRBV29-1,CSVAYNRERTDTQYF,TGCAGCGTTGCTTATAACAGGGAACGCACAGATACGCAGTATTTT
TRBD2,.,TRBJ2-1,TRBV18,CASSPPGSGGEQFF,TGTGCCAGCTCACCACCGGGTAGCGGGGGTGAGCAGTTCTTC
TRBD2,.,TRBJ2-3,TRBV11-2,CASSLESGRALDTQYF,TGTGCCAGCAGCTTAGAGAGCGGGAGGGCCCTAGATACGCAGTATTTT
TRBD2,.,TRBJ2-3,TRBV4-1,CASSQTSGRYRTDTQYF,TGCGCCAGCAGCCAGACTAGCGGAAGATATCGCACAGATACGCAGTATTTT
TRBD1,.,TRBJ1-2,TRBV7-2,CASSATGVLGYTF,TGTGCCAGCAGCGCGACAGGGGTTTTAGGCTACACCTTC
.,.,TRBJ2-2,TRBV29-1,CSVEDPGGANTGELFF,TGCAGCGTTGAAGATCCTGGCGGAGCGAACACCGGGGAGCTGTTTTTT
.,few,TRBJ1-1,TRBV28,CASSLQGNTEAFF,TGTGCCAGCAGTTTACAGGGGAACACTGAAGCTTTCTTT
.,few,TRBJ1-2,TRBV7-2,CASSLASGQLGGYTF,TGTGCCAGCAGCTTAGCGTCTGGACAGCTGGGCGGCTACACCTTC
.,.,TRBJ2-1,TRBV7-2,CASSLPGLGRGEQFF,TGTGCCAGCAGCTTACCCGGACTGGGCCGGGGGGAGCAGTTCTTC
.,.,TRBJ2-5,TRBV4-1,CASSQTTGSRETQYF,TGCGCCAGCAGCCAAACTACAGGGTCCCGAGAGACCCAGTACTTC
TRBD1,.,TRBJ2-1,TRBV7-8,CASSTRQGSYNEQFF,TGTGCCAGCAGCACCCGACAGGGGAGCTACAATGAGCAGTTCTTC
TRBD1,.,TRBJ1-3,TRBV7-8,CASSLEDRRSGNTIYF,TGTGCCAGCAGCCTTGAGGACAGGCGCTCTGGAAACACCATATATTTT
.,.,TRBJ2-6,TRBV3-1/TRBV3-2,CASSQQGSGANVLTF,TGTGCCAGCAGCCAACAGGGGTCTGGGGCCAACGTCCTGACTTTC
.,.,TRBJ1-2,TRBV7-9,CASSLTDSNYGYTF,TGTGCCAGCAGCTTAACGGACAGTAACTATGGCTACACCTTC
.,.,TRBJ1-1,TRBV27,CASSITGMNTEAFF,TGTGCCAGCAGCATCACAGGGATGAACACTGAAGCTTTCTTT
.,.,TRBJ2-1,TRBV7-2,CASSLSNEQFF,TGTGCCAGCAGCCTAAGCAATGAGCAGTTCTTC
TRBD2,.,TRBJ2-2,TRBV2,CASSGRLAGGLSTGELFF,TGTGCCAGCAGTGGACGACTAGCGGGAGGGCTGTCTACCGGGGAGCTGTTTTTT
.,.,TRBJ1-1,TRBV24-1,CATSDMGQRRAFF,TGTGCCACCAGTGATATGGGACAACGAAGGGCTTTCTTT
.,once,TRBJ1-4,TRBV11-2,CASSHTGSTNEKLFF,TGTGCCAGCAGCCATACAGGTTCAACTAATGAAAAACTGTTTTTT
.,once,TRBJ2-3,TRBV5-3,CARSFGALATLRVESADTQYF,TGTGCCAGAAGCTTTGGTGCGCTCGCCACCCTCAGGGTGGAAAGTGCAGATACGCAGTATTTT
.,.,TRBJ1-5,TRBV10-3,CAISESRGNQPQHF,TGTGCCATCAGTGAATCCAGGGGCAATCAGCCCCAGCATTTT
TRBD2,.,TRBJ2-1,TRBV27,CASKFGGAGNEQFF,TGTGCCAGCAAATTCGGGGGGGCGGGTAATGAGCAGTTCTTC
.,.,TRBJ2-7,TRBV2,CASSGTQGPISYEQYF,TGTGCCAGCAGTGGGACACAGGGCCCTATCTCCTACGAGCAGTACTTC
.,.,TRBJ1-2,TRBV28,CASSGWGYTF,TGTGCCAGCAGCGGTTGGGGCTACACCTTC
TRBD1,.,TRBJ2-1,TRBV9,CASSVEGQGGNEQFF,TGTGCCAGCAGCGTAGAGGGACAGGGTGGCAATGAGCAGTTCTTC
TRBD1,.,TRBJ2-3,TRBV30,CAWNQGGLSTDTQYF,TGTGCCTGGAACCAAGGGGGCCTGAGCACAGATACGCAGTATTTT
TRBD2,.,TRBJ2-5,TRBV6-5,CASSYLAGVETQYF,TGTGCCAGCAGTTACCTAGCGGGAGTTGAGACCCAGTACTTC